This T cell receptor (beta chain) was obtained from a study of T cell responses to AZD1222 COVID-19 vaccine. Study findings and constraints: Donors were largely white British and mainly female; clonal diversity was possibly underestimated.

Produced via immunoSEQ multiplex PCR; TCRdb's table is partial and in-frame only. The sample holds around 140,000 clones; more than 80% are singletons and the top ten take 7.5% to 9.5%. The CDR3 sequence is 12 residues long. From germline, CDR1 is SQVTM and CDR2 ANQGSEA. Trimming pared 7 bases from V and 3 bases from J, leaving 11 bases between. Remarks on this clone: The antigen is not known.

This receptor was taken from an adult who received the MenACWY meningococcal vaccine as a control. The rearrangement joins TRBV29-1 to TRBJ2-3; D is perhaps TRBD1 or TRBD2 (5 bases each). Sample: peripheral blood, taken 28 days after the second dose of the MenACWY control vaccine. Here the CDR3 DNA reads TGCAGCGAGAGGGGAGCGACAGATACGCAGTATTTT. Residues: CSERGATDTQYF.